This T cell receptor beta chain originates from a study of blood T cell repertoires in COVID-19. Overall study: Acute-phase and convalescent COVID-19 samples originated in the United States, Italy and Spain.

The CDR3 length is 15 residues. The germline V gene encodes CDR1 SNHLY and CDR2 FYNNEI. V trimming: 5 bases; J trimming: 3 bases; junction bases outside the gene matches: 10. Per the study methods: How many nucleated cells were present was estimated from reference gene primer amplification. Repertoires were generated with immunoSEQ multiplex PCR, while TCRdb's copy carries only in-frame clones and drops some. V and J calls and clone size are given by that table; D and trimming were obtained from the DNA. The data show roughly 170,000 clones, more than 70% seen once. Enrollees, roughly 18 to 90 years old, lived in fewer than 25 US areas.

The sequenced material came from PBMCs or T cells enriched from blood (not recorded which). The chain joins TRBV2 to TRBJ2-7; TRBD1 aligns across 7 bases. This clonotype originated in a woman in her forties or fifties in a cohort exposed to, infected with or recovered from COVID-19 (not recorded which). The CDR3 nucleotides are TGTGCCAGCAGTCAAGACTCGACAGGGCGCTACGAGCAGTACTTC. It yields the protein CASSQDSTGRYEQYF.